This TCR beta chain was profiled in a study of T cells after yellow fever vaccination. Study results and caveats: Detected again after the booster were most primary-vaccination clones, at 95% to 98% CD4 and roughly 88% CD8.

A note on this clonotype: What it recognizes is unknown.

5'RACE template switching generated TCR cDNA, adding a universal primer site and UMIs. One entry per CDR3 protein results from TCRdb running MiXCR on the 5' RACE reads. Among under 250,000 distinct CDR3 sequences, 6% to 7.5% were seen once, and the ten largest hold approximately 0.85%. V dropped 6 bases and J dropped 6; count of bases not matched to a gene: 6. Germline CDR1 reads MNHEY; CDR2 reads SMNVEV (reference sequence). CDR3 length: 14 residues. The clonotype was recovered from a man in his thirties or forties who received the YFV17D yellow fever vaccine. Sequenced here: CD4+ T cells sorted from PBMCs, sampled 15 days after the yellow fever booster vaccination. The chain has TRBV27 and TRBJ1-2; 11 nucleotides match TRBD1. The CDR3: CASRRTGGVHGYTF. CDR3 in DNA: TGTGCCAGCAGGAGGACAGGGGGCGTTCATGGCTACACCTTC.